These T cell receptor beta chains were read from a single sample in a study of shared T cell receptors in the human thymus. TCRdb's copy holds only in-frame clones and misses some; the assay was immunoSEQ multiplex PCR. The profile covers roughly 660,000 clones, with around 89% appearing a single time and about 0.01% taken by the ten largest. This sample was also put to use in a study of human thymus T cells.

Input material: thymocytes. Receptors were obtained from a boy less than two years old with a congenital heart defect. Both conserved end residues are part of each CDR3. A D gene is named only where the DNA matches it firmly. Clone size appears in some rows only: once, few, many, or a class for an expanded clone.

D gene	V gene	clone size	CDR3 length	J gene	CDR3 protein	CDR3 DNA
TRBD2	TRBV5-4	-	16	TRBJ2-2	CASSAGLAANTGELFF	TGTGCCAGCAGCGCCGGACTAGCGGCGAACACCGGGGAGCTGTTTTTT
TRBD2	TRBV5-4	-	16	TRBJ2-7	CASGLAGDRKSYEQYF	TGTGCCAGCGGGCTAGCGGGAGATAGGAAGTCCTACGAGCAGTACTTC
-	TRBV5-1	-	16	TRBJ1-4	CASSLVMDRGDEKLFF	TGCGCCAGCAGCTTGGTCATGGACAGAGGGGATGAAAAACTGTTTTTT
TRBD1	TRBV10-2	once	15	TRBJ2-3	CASPPGQGSTDTQYF	TGCGCCAGCCCCCCGGGACAGGGGAGCACAGATACGCAGTATTTT
TRBD2	TRBV9	-	17	TRBJ2-1	CASSLRLAGDPYNEQFF	TGTGCCAGCAGCCTCAGACTAGCGGGAGACCCCTACAATGAGCAGTTCTTC
TRBD1	TRBV29-1	-	14	TRBJ1-1	CSVRTGEMNTEAFF	TGCAGCGTGAGGACAGGGGAGATGAACACTGAAGCTTTCTTT
TRBD1	TRBV4-3	-	15	TRBJ1-1	CASSQVVTGVPEAFF	TGCGCCAGCAGCCAAGTAGTAACAGGGGTCCCTGAAGCTTTCTTT
-	TRBV7-9	once	11	TRBJ1-4	CASSPGEKLFF	TGTGCCAGCAGCCCCGGGGAAAAACTGTTTTTT
TRBD1	TRBV11-3	-	15	TRBJ2-7	CASSSLPGQGNEQYF	TGTGCCAGCAGCTCCCTTCCGGGACAGGGGAACGAGCAGTACTTC
-	TRBV7-8	-	16	TRBJ1-1	CASSLAQRELNTEAFF	TGTGCCAGCAGCTTAGCGCAGAGGGAGTTGAACACTGAAGCTTTCTTT
TRBD2	TRBV5-6	-	14	TRBJ2-1	CASSVGLAHNEQFF	TGTGCCAGCAGCGTTGGACTAGCGCACAATGAGCAGTTCTTC
TRBD1	TRBV5-5	-	17	TRBJ2-7	CASSLAAGTGAPYEQYF	TGTGCCAGCAGCTTGGCTGCCGGGACAGGGGCTCCCTACGAGCAGTACTTC
TRBD2	TRBV5-1	-	14	TRBJ2-7	CASSHGTSGYEQYF	TGCGCCAGCAGCCACGGGACTAGCGGTTACGAGCAGTACTTC
TRBD2	TRBV29-1	-	14	TRBJ2-5	CSVPRTSGQETQYF	TGCAGCGTCCCACGGACTAGCGGACAAGAGACCCAGTACTTC
-	TRBV7-6	-	20	TRBJ1-3	CASSLGPGEWTIDSGNTIYF	TGTGCCAGCAGCTTAGGCCCGGGGGAGTGGACAATTGACTCTGGAAACACCATATATTTT
-	TRBV5-1	once	15	TRBJ2-5	CASSKRTEQLETQYF	TGCGCCAGCAGCAAGAGGACAGAACAGTTGGAGACCCAGTACTTC
-	TRBV6-6	-	12	TRBJ1-1	CASSGARGEAFF	TGTGCCAGCAGTGGGGCCCGAGGTGAAGCTTTCTTT
TRBD2	TRBV5-6	once	16	TRBJ2-1	CASSHGTSGRNNEQFF	TGTGCCAGCAGCCACGGGACTAGCGGGAGAAACAATGAGCAGTTCTTC
-	TRBV10-3	-	13	TRBJ1-5	CATTGTTDQPQHF	TGTGCCACCACGGGAACCACTGATCAGCCCCAGCATTTT
-	TRBV9	-	14	TRBJ2-7	CASSVASEDYEQYF	TGTGCCAGCAGCGTAGCTAGCGAGGACTACGAGCAGTACTTC
TRBD2	TRBV4-1	-	17	TRBJ2-7	CASSQVREREWLNEQYF	TGCGCCAGCAGCCAAGTAAGGGAGCGGGAGTGGTTAAATGAGCAGTACTTC
-	TRBV5-6	-	15	TRBJ1-2	CASSAPLQANYGYTF	TGTGCCAGCAGCGCCCCCCTACAGGCTAACTATGGCTACACCTTC
-	TRBV15	-	15	TRBJ2-7	CATSRGGEETYEQYF	TGTGCCACCAGCAGAGGTGGAGAGGAAACCTACGAGCAGTACTTC
-	TRBV7-2	-	15	TRBJ1-1	CASSSDGGWNTEAFF	TGTGCCAGCAGCTCAGACGGGGGTTGGAACACTGAAGCTTTCTTT
-	TRBV29-1	-	10	TRBJ2-1	CSVGSGTVFF	-
-	TRBV5-5	few	19	TRBJ1-2	CASSGGSGHLPGPNYGYTF	TGTGCCAGCAGCGGGGGGTCCGGACACCTTCCCGGCCCTAACTATGGCTACACCTTC
TRBD2	TRBV30	-	15	TRBJ2-3	CASPRSPGGGDTQYF	TGTGCCTCACCCCGGAGCCCGGGGGGGGGAGATACGCAGTATTTT
-	TRBV25-1	-	15	TRBJ2-3	CASSEYVGGQDTQYF	TGTGCCAGCAGTGAATATGTAGGGGGTCAAGATACGCAGTATTTT